This T cell receptor beta chain was recorded in a study of beta chain features in type 1 diabetes. Regarding the study as a whole: Among type 1 diabetes patients, VDJ junctions had fewer insertions and more deletions. TCRB CDR3s were moderately but significantly shorter in Type 1 diabetes patients in all four CD4+ subsets.

This clone was picked up a small number of times. The antigen remains undetermined. CDR3 length equals 18 residues. Germline loops: CDR1 SGHAT, CDR2 FQNNGV. The ends lost 4 bases at V and 2 bases at J; junction bases unmatched: 15. Reverse transcription of all isolated RNA meant that expressed TCRB transcripts were sequenced. The assay was immunoSEQ multiplex PCR, and TCRdb's table has in-frame clones only and misses some. The repertoire holds hundreds of thousands of clones, with roughly 15% as singletons. All sorted populations exceeded 95% purity. The TCR sequence derives from a woman between 18 and 29 years old in good health. V is TRBV11-2 and J is TRBJ2-7; 9 nucleotides match TRBD1. Sequencing used naive CD4+ T cells from blood. The CDR3 nucleotides read TGTGCCAGCAGCTCAATCCGGGACAGGGAAGGTCCGGCCTACGAGCAGTACTTC. It specifies CASSSIRDREGPAYEQYF.